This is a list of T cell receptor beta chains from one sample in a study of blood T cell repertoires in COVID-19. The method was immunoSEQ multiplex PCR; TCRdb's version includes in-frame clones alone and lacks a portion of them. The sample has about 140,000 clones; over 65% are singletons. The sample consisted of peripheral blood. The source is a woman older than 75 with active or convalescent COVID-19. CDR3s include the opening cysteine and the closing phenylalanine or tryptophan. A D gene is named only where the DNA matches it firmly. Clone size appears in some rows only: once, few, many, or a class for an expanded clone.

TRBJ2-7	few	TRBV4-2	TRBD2	TGTGCCAGCAGCCGCCAGAGGACTAGCGGGGGGGGCGAGCAGTACTTC	CASSRQRTSGGGEQYF
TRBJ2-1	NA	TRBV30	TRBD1	TGTGCCTGGCAGGGGGCGGGCTACAATGAGCAGTTCTTC	CAWQGAGYNEQFF
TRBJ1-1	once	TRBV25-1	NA	TGTGCCAGCAGTGAATATCGGGGGATGAACACTGAAGCTTTCTTT	CASSEYRGMNTEAFF
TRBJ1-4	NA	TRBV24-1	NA	TGTGCCACCAGTGATCCGACACAGGGACCTAATGAAAAACTGTTTTTT	CATSDPTQGPNEKLFF
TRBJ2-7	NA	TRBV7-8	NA	TGTGCCAGCAGCTTAGACCCCGGGACACCGTACGACGAGCAGTACTTC	CASSLDPGTPYDEQYF
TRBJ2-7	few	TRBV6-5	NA	NA	CASSSSGGSYEQYF
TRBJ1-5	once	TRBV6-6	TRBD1	TGTGCCAGCAGTTACTCCACAGGGGGCAACAATCAGCCCCAGCATTTT	CASSYSTGGNNQPQHF
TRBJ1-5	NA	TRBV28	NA	TGTGCCAGCAGTTTAGATGGTGCGGGTCAGCCCCAGCATTTT	CASSLDGAGQPQHF
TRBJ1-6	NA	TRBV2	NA	TGTGCCCTGAATGACAGGACATATAATTCACCCCTCCACTTT	CALNDRTYNSPLHF
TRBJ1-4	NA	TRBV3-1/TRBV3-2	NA	TGTGCCAGCAGACCGACGGTCGTCGGGGAAAAACTGTTTTTT	CASRPTVVGEKLFF
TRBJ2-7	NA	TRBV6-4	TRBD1	TGTGCCAGTAAACCGGGACAGGGGGTTGGCGAGCAGTACTTC	CASKPGQGVGEQYF
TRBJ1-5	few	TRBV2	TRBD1	TGTGCCAGCAGCTCAATCGGACAGGGCAATCAGCCCCAGCATTTT	CASSSIGQGNQPQHF
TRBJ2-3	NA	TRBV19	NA	TGTGCCAGTAGTAGGGAACGGGGGAGCACAGATACGCAGTATTTT	CASSRERGSTDTQYF
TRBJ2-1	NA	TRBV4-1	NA	TGCGCCAGCAGCCGAGGACCCGGACAGTCTGCCGCGAGCTCCTACAATGAGCAGTTCTTC	CASSRGPGQSAASSYNEQFF
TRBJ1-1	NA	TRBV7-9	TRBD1	TGTGCCAGCAGCCCCGGGACAGTGAACACTGAAGCTTTCTTT	CASSPGTVNTEAFF